Listed here are 32 T cell receptor beta chains from one sample, sequenced in a study of identifying expanded T cells in peripheral blood. Assay: immunoSEQ multiplex PCR; the TCRdb copy retains only in-frame clones and omits some. The sample lists about 84,000 clones; around 85% were seen once. The sequenced material came from blood. Source of these receptors: a person aged 18 to 75 in good health.

The chain links TRBV7-2 to TRBJ2-7, with 9 bases that match TRBD2. The germline CDR1 and CDR2 sequences are SGHTA and FQGNSA. V was clipped by 3 bases and J by 6 bases; unmatched bases: 12. The CDR3 is made up of 16 amino acids. CDR3 protein: CASSFTLAGQFGEQYF. The DNA for the CDR3 is TGTGCCAGCAGCTTTACCCTAGCGGGGCAATTTGGCGAGCAGTACTTC. The variable domain in full, with the rest retrieved from reference TRBV7-2 and TRBJ2-7, is GAGVSQSPSNKVTEKGKDVELRCDPISGHTALYWYRQSLGQGLEFLIYFQGNSAPDKSGLPSDRFSAERTGGSVSTLTIQRTQQEDSAVYLCASSFTLAGQFGEQYFGPGTRLTVT.

The chain joins TRBV7-2 to TRBJ1-2, with a weak D call TRBD1 (5 bases). Germline V gene data show CDR1 as SGHTA and CDR2 as FQGNSA. Trimming pared 5 bases from V and 6 bases from J, leaving 16 bases between. The CDR3 totals 14 residues. CDR3 protein: CASSPSHGADGYTF. The CDR3 DNA reads as TGTGCCAGCAGCCCCTCCCATGGGGCGGATGGCTACACCTTC.

V usage is TRBV27 and J usage is TRBJ1-2; D unresolved. The CDR3 runs 14 residues. Germline-derived CDR1 and CDR2 are MNHEY and SMNVEV (reference sequence). With 6 bases removed from V and 4 bases from J, the gap between germline ends came to 15 bases. The CDR3 DNA reads as TGTGCCAGCAGCCACGTGGCAACGGGCTATGGCTACACCTTC. The encoded protein is CASSHVATGYGYTF.

The chain combines TRBV6-5 with TRBJ2-7, with 9 bases identical to TRBD2. Losses at the gene ends were 2 bases for V and 7 bases for J; bases not matched to a gene: 3. The CDR3 contains 13 residues. CDR1 and CDR2 from the germline V gene are MNHEY and SVGAGI. The CDR3 bases are TGTGCCAGCAGTTACAGGGCGGGGGGGGAGCAGTACTTC. Amino acids: CASSYRAGGEQYF.

This sequence joins TRBV6-1 and TRBJ2-7; D uncertain. The CDR3 is 17 residues long. Trimming removed 2 bases from V and 0 bases from J, with 17 bases in between. CDR1 and CDR2 from the germline V gene are MNHNS and SASEGT. The CDR3 region has the DNA TGTGCCAGCAGTGAACTGTTTTCCGTAGGCTTCTCCTACGAGCAGTACTTC. Amino acid sequence: CASSELFSVGFSYEQYF.

This chain joins TRBV30 and TRBJ2-1, with 9 bases matching TRBD1. Germline V gives CDR1 GTSNPN, CDR2 SVGIG (reference sequence). J lost 9 bases, V lost 2 bases, and 26 bases had no gene match. CDR3 length: 20 amino acids. CDR3 loop: CAWSRHRGRVVSGAHGEQFF. The DNA of the CDR3 is TGTGCCTGGAGTAGACACAGGGGGCGCGTTGTGAGCGGGGCCCATGGTGAGCAGTTCTTC.

Concerning this clone itself: Other DNA sequences in the same sample also yield this CDR3. The chain's CDR3 is CSVGQGDYGYTF. The DNA of the CDR3 is TGCAGCGTTGGACAGGGCGACTATGGCTACACCTTC. J is TRBJ1-2 and V is TRBV29-1; 7 nucleotides line up with TRBD1. V was clipped by 4 bases and J by 3 bases; unmatched bases: 2. Looked up from germline, CDR1 is SQVTM and CDR2 is ANQGSEA. CDR3 length: 12 amino acids.

V gene TRBV19 combines with J gene TRBJ2-3; 12 nucleotides agree with TRBD2. CDR3 length: 14 residues. Germline assignment: CDR1 LNHDA and CDR2 SQIVND (reference sequence). V trimming: 6 bases; J trimming: 7 bases; junction bases outside the gene matches: 5. CDR3 bases: TGTGCCAGTAGCCTAGCGGGGGGGACTTATACGCAGTATTTT. Translated: CASSLAGGTYTQYF. Complete variable domain (other parts from reference TRBV19 and TRBJ2-3): DGGITQSPKYLFRKEGQNVTLSCEQNLNHDAMYWYRQDPGQGLRLIYYSQIVNDFQKGDIAEGYSVSREKKESFPLTVTSAQKNPTAFYLCASSLAGGTYTQYFGPGTRLTVL.

The chain couples TRBV19 to TRBJ1-2, with D tentatively TRBD1 (5 bases). The V gene's germline CDR1 is LNHDA and CDR2 SQIVND (reference sequence). Trimming took 3 bases from V and 7 from J, leaving 18 bases between them. This CDR3 is built from 15 residues. The CDR3 DNA sequence: TGTGCCAGTAGTATGGATGACAGCTCTCAGGGTGGCTACACCTTC. Translated, it gives CASSMDDSSQGGYTF.

This rearrangement joins TRBV5-1 to TRBJ1-2; D possibly corresponds to TRBD1 (6 bases). CDR1 is SGHRS and CDR2 is YFSETQ in the germline V gene. Between the trimmed V and J ends, which lost 4 bases and 8 bases, there was a span of 21 bases. This CDR3 is 15 amino acids long. The DNA for the CDR3 is TGCGCCAGCAGCCCGGACCCAGGGGCTTGGAGGGGCTACACCTTC. Residues: CASSPDPGAWRGYTF.

This rearrangement joins TRBV2 to TRBJ1-5; D remains unclear. CDR1 is SNHLY and CDR2 is FYNNEI in the germline V gene. V lost 6 bases and J lost 0, with 9 bases in between. The CDR3 has 14 residues. Here the CDR3 DNA reads TGTGCCAGCAGAAACGTCAGTAGCAATCAGCCCCAGCATTTT. Protein sequence: CASRNVSSNQPQHF.

The chain links TRBV11-2 to TRBJ1-2; D is uncertain. The CDR3 spans 13 residues. V was shortened by 6 bases and J by 4 bases, with 12 bases between the two germline ends. CDR1 is SGHAT and CDR2 is FQNNGV in the germline V gene. The CDR3 sequence: CASRVPWGYGYTF. The DNA of the CDR3 is TGTGCCAGCAGGGTCCCATGGGGCTATGGCTACACCTTC.

The chain employs TRBV16 and TRBJ1-2; D possibly corresponds to TRBD1 (5 bases). V dropped 4 bases and J dropped 4 bases, with 13 bases sitting between them. From germline, CDR1 is KGHSY and CDR2 FQNENV. This CDR3 has 14 amino acids. The CDR3 spells CASSPQQVTYGYTF. CDR3 DNA: TGTGCCAGCAGCCCCCAACAGGTGACCTATGGCTACACCTTC.

The chain is built from TRBV14 and TRBJ1-6, with TRBD1 identical over 7 bases. Losses at the gene ends were 4 bases for V and 8 bases for J; bases not matched to a gene: 5. This CDR3 has 14 amino acids. The germline V gene encodes CDR1 SGHDN and CDR2 FVKESK. CDR3 sequence (DNA): TGTGCCAGCAGCCCCGGGACAGCTCATTCACCCCTCCACTTT. Its protein is CASSPGTAHSPLHF.

The genes are TRBV11-1 and TRBJ1-5; 7 bases are a match to TRBD1. The CDR3 sequence is 15 residues long. CDR1 SGHAT and CDR2 FQDESV come from the germline V gene (reference sequence). V dropped 3 bases and J dropped 5; count of bases not matched to a gene: 7. This CDR3 reads CASSFDRERDQPQHF. The CDR3 DNA sequence: TGTGCCAGCAGCTTCGACAGGGAGAGAGATCAGCCCCAGCATTTT.

This chain joins TRBV6-1 and TRBJ1-2, with 7 bases aligning to TRBD1. Germline V lookup: CDR1 MNHNS, CDR2 SASEGT. The CDR3 has 16 residues. V was clipped by 4 bases and J by 9 bases; unmatched bases: 17. CDR3: CASSAVGTALSYSYTF. CDR3 DNA: TGTGCCAGCAGTGCGGTAGGGACAGCCTTGTCTTACAGCTACACCTTC.

V usage is TRBV4-1 and J usage is TRBJ1-2; 7 bases align to TRBD1. CDR1 and CDR2 (germline): MGHRA, YSYEKL. The CDR3 consists of 16 residues. Trimming took 1 base from V and 2 from J; bases not matched to a gene: 7. The CDR3 sequence is CASSQGLARGNYGYTF. The CDR3 bases are TGCGCCAGCAGCCAAGGGCTAGCCAGGGGGAACTATGGCTACACCTTC.

The chain is built from TRBV2 and TRBJ1-2; D might be TRBD1 (5 bases). This CDR3 has 14 residues. Germline loops: CDR1 SNHLY, CDR2 FYNNEI. V lost 10 bases and J lost 7, with 22 bases in between. CDR3 in amino acids: CATSTGSALGGYTF. CDR3 bases: TGTGCCACCTCAACAGGTAGCGCGTTGGGTGGCTACACCTTC.

The chain recombines TRBV10-2 with TRBJ2-7, with D possibly being TRBD1 or TRBD2 (6 bases each). V was pared by 3 bases and J by 0 bases, with 15 bases between. CDR1 and CDR2 from the germline V gene are WSHSY and SAAADI. The CDR3 length is 16 residues. The CDR3 nucleotides read TGCGCCAGCAGTGATCCCGGAGGGGGTTCCTCCTACGAGCAGTACTTC. Its translation: CASSDPGGGSSYEQYF.

The chain joins TRBV13 to TRBJ2-3, with TRBD2 matching 9 bases. Germline CDR1 PRHDT, CDR2 FYEKMQ (reference sequence). CDR3 length equals 16 residues. V dropped 5 bases and J dropped 11; count of bases not matched to a gene: 17. The CDR3 coding sequence is TGTGCCAGCAGCCCAACCCGGGAAGCGGGGGGACCCCAGCAGTATTTT. Encoded protein: CASSPTREAGGPQQYF.

J is TRBJ2-1 and V is TRBV29-1; a possible D gene is TRBD2 (7 bases). Germline V gene data show CDR1 as SQVTM and CDR2 as ANQGSEA. The CDR3 sequence is 17 residues long. V was shortened by 7 bases and J by 9 bases, with 31 bases between the two germline ends. The CDR3 nucleotides are TGCAGCGGCTGGTTTTCGCTCGGGGGGCACTTTTTATCTGAGCAGTTCTTC. This translates into CSGWFSLGGHFLSEQFF.

V gene TRBV28 combines with J gene TRBJ1-1, with 9 positions matching TRBD1. Germline-derived CDR1 and CDR2 are MDHEN and SYDVKM. The CDR3 contains 17 residues. V was pared by 4 bases and J by 7 bases, with 16 bases of the junction left unmatched. Written as DNA, the CDR3 is TGTGCCAGCAGTTCTAAAAAACCCGGACAGGGGACTTTTGAAGCTTTCTTT. This codes for CASSSKKPGQGTFEAFF. Combining the CDR3 with reference TRBV28 and TRBJ1-1 gives the whole variable domain DVKVTQSSRYLVKRTGEKVFLECVQDMDHENMFWYRQDPGLGLRLIYFSYDVKMKEKGDIPEGYSVSREKKERFSLILESASTNQTSMYLCASSSKKPGQGTFEAFFGQGTRLTVV.

The V call is TRBV19, the J call TRBJ1-3, with D possibly being TRBD1 (5 bases). The CDR3 loop spans 15 amino acids. V was shortened by 1 base and J by 1 base, with 8 bases between the two germline ends. CDR1 and CDR2 from the germline V gene are LNHDA and SQIVND (reference sequence). CDR3 DNA: TGTGCCAGTAGTATAGGAGGGGCATCTGGAAACACCATATATTTT. Translating it yields CASSIGGASGNTIYF.

The chain links TRBV2 to TRBJ1-1, with D hard to call. Trimming took 6 bases from V and 4 from J, leaving 6 bases between them. CDR1 and CDR2 (germline): SNHLY, FYNNEI. CDR3 length: 11 amino acids. The CDR3 loop is CASREGTEAFF. The CDR3 DNA is TGTGCCAGCAGGGAGGGCACTGAAGCTTTCTTT.

The chain joins TRBV28 to TRBJ2-1; 8 bases match TRBD2. Germline-derived CDR1 and CDR2 are MDHEN and SYDVKM. After removal of 1 base from V and 8 bases from J, the junction contained 4 bases not matched to a gene. This CDR3 is 14 amino acids long. CDR3 DNA: TGTGCCAGCAGTTTATTGACTAGCGTCGATGAGCAGTTCTTC. Amino acid sequence: CASSLLTSVDEQFF.

This clone was counted a single time. V usage is TRBV18 and J usage is TRBJ1-4, with no clear D. V was clipped by 5 bases and J by 10 bases, with 8 bases between them. Germline lookup yields CDR1 KGHSH and CDR2 LQKENI. The CDR3 length is 11 residues. The CDR3 here is CASSVRRKLFF. The DNA for the CDR3 is TGTGCCAGCTCAGTCCGGAGAAAACTGTTTTTT. Complete variable domain (other parts from reference TRBV18 and TRBJ1-4): NAGVMQNPRHLVRRRGQEARLRCSPMKGHSHVYWYRQLPEEGLKFMVYLQKENIIDESGMPKERFSAEFPKEGPSILRIQQVVRGDSAAYFCASSVRRKLFFGSGTQLSVL.

Here the CDR3 DNA reads TGTGCCTGGTCGGGACTTCAAGAGACCCAGTACTTC. Its protein product is CAWSGLQETQYF. The J gene is TRBJ2-5, the V gene TRBV30, with a possible D match to TRBD2 (6 bases). CDR1 GTSNPN and CDR2 SVGIG come from the germline V gene (reference sequence). V lost 5 bases to trimming and J lost 2 bases, with 9 bases between them. There are 12 residues in the CDR3.

This clone has only one observation. The chain combines TRBV4-3 with TRBJ2-7; no clear D. Trimming pared 4 bases from V and 6 bases from J, leaving 13 bases between. This CDR3 has 13 amino acids. Germline lookup yields CDR1 LGHNA and CDR2 YSLEER. The CDR3 is CASSLSTGSEQYF. The DNA of the CDR3 is TGCGCCAGCAGCCTTAGCACTGGAAGCGAGCAGTACTTC.

The chain has TRBV30 and TRBJ1-5; D not resolved. The CDR3 runs to 15 residues. Between the trimmed V and J ends, which lost 0 bases and 1 base, there was a span of 10 bases. Germline V gives CDR1 GTSNPN, CDR2 SVGIG (reference sequence). CDR3 bases: TGTGCCTGGAGTGTAGGTGCGATCAGCAATCAGCCCCAGCATTTT. Protein sequence: CAWSVGAISNQPQHF.

The V call is TRBV11-3, the J call TRBJ2-1; no clear D. With 5 bases removed from V and 0 bases from J, the gap between germline ends came to 5 bases. The CDR3 is 13 residues long. Germline V gene lookup returns CDR1 SGHNT and CDR2 YENEEA. The CDR3 spells CASSPNSYNEQFF. For the CDR3, the DNA is TGTGCCAGCAGCCCCAACTCCTACAATGAGCAGTTCTTC.

The V and J genes are TRBV5-6 and TRBJ2-7; weak D call: TRBD1 (6 bases). CDR3 length: 14 amino acids. Trimming cost V 5 bases and J 5 bases, with 17 bases left between them. The germline V gene encodes CDR1 SGHDT and CDR2 YYEEEE. The CDR3 bases are TGTGCCAGCAGGACTCTCGGGACACTTAACGAGCAGTACTTC. Amino acids: CASRTLGTLNEQYF.

This clone has more than one count but fewer than ten. V gene TRBV2 combines with J gene TRBJ1-2, with no clear D. This CDR3 contains 11 residues. V lost 3 bases and J 8 bases, leaving 7 bases between the germline ends. Germline V gene data show CDR1 as SNHLY and CDR2 as FYNNEI. CDR3 residues: CASSDGVGYTF. For the CDR3, the DNA is TGTGCCAGCAGTGACGGGGTCGGCTACACCTTC.